The entry that follows covers one TCR beta chain sequence. Its antigen is not identified. These data are taken from a study of cytomegalovirus exposure and HLA in healthy donors. The wider study: From HLA-typed donors, an early data release held tens of millions of unique TCRs. Study-wide points: An assumption of roughly uniform sequencing depth across donors underlay the presence/absence analyses.

This CDR3 is 14 amino acids long. Trimming at V came to 2 bases and at J to 7 bases, leaving 4 bases not matched to a gene. Germline V CDR1 and CDR2: SGHAT, FQNNGV. The study ran its PCR with 60 Vbeta and 13 Jbeta primers. Per the original methods: Counted up in a later analysis, unique TCR beta chains came to about 80 million, with around 12 million shared. Repertoires were generated with immunoSEQ multiplex PCR, while TCRdb's copy carries only in-frame clones and drops some. V and J calls and clone size are copied from that table; D and trimming were computed from the DNA. This sample carries almost 200,000 clones, 70% to 80% of them seen once, and the ten largest clones take approximately 2.1%.

The sequenced material came from PBMCs. This TCR came from a young man in good health and CMV-seronegative. The J gene is TRBJ1-4, the V gene TRBV11-2; TRBD1 aligns across 7 bases. CDR3 nucleotides: TGTGCCAGCAGCTTATTCGGACAGGTTGAAAAACTGTTTTTT. Translation: CASSLFGQVEKLFF. Filled out from reference TRBV11-2 and TRBJ1-4, the complete variable domain reads EAGVAQSPRYKIIEKRQSVAFWCNPISGHATLYWYQQILGQGPKLLIQFQNNGVVDDSQLPKDRFSAERLKGVDSTLKIQPAKLEDSAVYLCASSLFGQVEKLFFGSGTQLSVL.